Listed below are T cell receptor beta chains from one sample, sequenced in a study of blood T cell repertoires in COVID-19. TCRdb's table, derived via immunoSEQ multiplex PCR, lists solely in-frame clones and lacks some. The sample lists approximately 330,000 clones, roughly 87% occurring once. The specimen sequenced was peripheral blood. These receptors were obtained from a man younger than 45 with COVID-19, enrolled during active disease. The CDR3 runs from the conserved cysteine through the conserved F or W.

v_call: TRBV19; cdr3_aa: CASSIVLLNEQFF
v_call: TRBV28; cdr3_aa: CASRVLRTAYEQYF
v_call: TRBV28; cdr3_aa: CASSLPHTSGRNNEQFF
v_call: TRBV5-6; cdr3_aa: CASSLVWRGDTDTQYF
v_call: TRBV10-3; cdr3_aa: CAIRNTGMEETQYF
v_call: TRBV13; cdr3_aa: CASSSGLKDTQYF
v_call: TRBV7-9; cdr3_aa: CASSLDGGRTGYTF
v_call: TRBV10-3; cdr3_aa: CAISETGTEKLFF
v_call: TRBV7-8; cdr3_aa: CASSLVFGGPANEKLFF
v_call: TRBV2; cdr3_aa: CASRAGPYQPQHF
v_call: TRBV9; cdr3_aa: CASSVMGRSNEKLFF
v_call: TRBV7-2; cdr3_aa: CASSHVSGTDTQYF
v_call: TRBV25-1; cdr3_aa: CASSDMGALGYTF
v_call: TRBV5-1; cdr3_aa: CASSEDSRTGELFF
v_call: TRBV7-2; cdr3_aa: CASSLRPGLGTYNEQFF
v_call: TRBV7-3; cdr3_aa: CASSLRPGETEAFF
v_call: TRBV18; cdr3_aa: CASSPPEQGANYEQYF
v_call: TRBV30; cdr3_aa: CAWRVTGGYYEQYF
v_call: TRBV3-1/TRBV3-2; cdr3_aa: CASSQGQPQGPSPLHF
v_call: TRBV5-4; cdr3_aa: CASSSGQGRWANVLTF
v_call: TRBV28; cdr3_aa: CASSPGLFNYGYTF
v_call: TRBV7-9; cdr3_aa: CASRSSGHQETQYF
v_call: TRBV11-2; cdr3_aa: CASSSLERTYEQYF
v_call: TRBV19; cdr3_aa: CASSIADRGETQYF
v_call: TRBV5-6; cdr3_aa: CASSTALAMNEKLFF
v_call: TRBV7-2; cdr3_aa: CASSPTGQGTEAFF
v_call: TRBV19; cdr3_aa: CASSMDSLYEYGYTF
v_call: TRBV6-6; cdr3_aa: CASSPPLNGQGTYEQYF
v_call: TRBV20-1; cdr3_aa: CSASRAAEAFF
v_call: TRBV7-2; cdr3_aa: CASSLGGPQETQYF
v_call: TRBV6-2/TRBV6-3; cdr3_aa: CASSYSVRGGTGELFF
v_call: TRBV15; cdr3_aa: CATSSWKGRETQYF
v_call: TRBV14; cdr3_aa: CASSQDWAQGGYTF
v_call: TRBV5-1; cdr3_aa: CASSTGGNTDTQYF
v_call: TRBV4-1; cdr3_aa: CASSQELTGPLGSPLHF
v_call: TRBV7-3; cdr3_aa: CASSFRDRQYNEQFF
v_call: TRBV6-4; cdr3_aa: CASSLWTGRGEQYF
v_call: TRBV5-6; cdr3_aa: CASSLGMSGGNTEAFF
v_call: TRBV28; cdr3_aa: CASSLSRLAGVSDTQYF
v_call: TRBV9; cdr3_aa: CASSPSGGHTDTQYF
v_call: TRBV9; cdr3_aa: CASSVGTGTGNTIYF